The source of this TCR beta chain is a study of blood T cell repertoires in COVID-19. In the source study's methods: Reference gene primer amplification gave estimated nucleated cell counts. Data came from immunoSEQ multiplex PCR; TCRdb stores just in-frame clones and leaves some out. That table supplies the V and J calls and clone size; D and trimming were determined from the DNA. The sample includes under 200,000 clones, about 91% of them seen just once. V lost 3 bases, J lost 3 bases, and 7 bases stayed unmatched. Germline V gene lookup returns CDR1 MGHDK and CDR2 SYGVNS. The CDR3 consists of 15 residues.

The source is a woman aged 55-70 years who had recovered from COVID-19. Source material: peripheral blood. V is TRBV25-1 and J is TRBJ1-1; TRBD1 aligns across 7 bases. The CDR3 DNA follows: TGTGCCAGCAGTGATGGGAGCAGGGGGGACACTGAAGCTTTCTTT. Its translation is CASSDGSRGDTEAFF.